What follows are 16 T cell receptor beta chains derived from one specimen sequenced in a study of T cell repertoires in cytomegalovirus infection. TCRdb passed the reads through MiXCR, listing each CDR3 protein once. This sample carries some 700,000 distinct CDR3 sequences, approximately 40% of them seen once, and the ten largest clones take 2.8%. Sequencing input: PBMCs. The receptors originated from a human donor in good health (CMV status not recorded). Some clones in this sample may be carry-over from other donors' samples.

This clonotype has a count of ten or more. The gene calls are TRBV7-8 and TRBJ2-1; 12 nucleotides agree with TRBD2. CDR3 length: 17 amino acids. With V trimmed by 5 bases and J by 2 bases, 7 bases remained unmatched. Germline V gene data show CDR1 as SGHVS and CDR2 as FQNEAQ. This CDR3 reads CASSLRTSGATYNEQFF. CDR3 nucleotides: TGTGCCAGCAGCCTCCGGACTAGCGGGGCTACCTACAATGAGCAGTTCTTC.

This clonotype was counted ten times or more. The chain has TRBV12-3 or TRBV12-4 and TRBJ1-2; D gene uncertain. The V end was cut by 4 bases, the J end by 5 bases, with 20 bases between. The CDR3 sequence is 16 residues long. The CDR3 DNA sequence: TGTGCCAGCAGTTACGAAAGGCGGCTTGTAGAATATGGCTACACCTTC. This gives the protein CASSYERRLVEYGYTF.

This chain connects TRBV12-3 or TRBV12-4 to TRBJ2-7; the D gene is possibly TRBD2 (5 bases). Trimming removed 4 bases from V and 1 base from J, with 14 bases in between. The CDR3 spans 15 residues. The CDR3 DNA reads TGTGCCAGCAGTTCACGAGCGGTTCTATCCTACGAGCAGTACTTC. It yields the protein CASSSRAVLSYEQYF.

This clonotype appeared once. This chain uses TRBV7-2 with TRBJ1-4; tentatively, D is TRBD1 (6 bases). Germline V gene sequence: CDR1 SGHTA, CDR2 FQGNSA. V was clipped by 6 bases and J by 6 bases, with 26 bases between them. The CDR3 sequence is 18 residues long. CDR3 in amino acids: CASRRHPGHRGWDEKLFF. CDR3 coding DNA: TGTGCCAGCAGACGCCATCCGGGACACCGGGGATGGGATGAAAAACTGTTTTTT.

This clonotype was counted a few times. V is TRBV20-1 and J is TRBJ2-7; the match to TRBD1 covers 8 bases. Germline V gene sequence: CDR1 DFQATT, CDR2 SNEGSKA (reference sequence). The CDR3 consists of 13 residues. V gave up 3 bases and J gave up 7 bases; unmatched junction bases: 8. The CDR3 spells CSASRQGNGEQYF. DNA for the CDR3: TGCAGTGCTAGCAGACAGGGGAATGGTGAGCAGTACTTC.

This clonotype came up a few times. The J gene is TRBJ2-1, the V gene TRBV27; no reliable D call. The V gene lost 6 bases and the J gene lost 4 bases, with 13 bases spanning the gap. CDR3 length equals 14 residues. The germline CDR1 and CDR2 sequences are MNHEY and SMNVEV (reference sequence). DNA for the CDR3: TGTGCCAGCAGACAACAGACGTTTTACAATGAGCAGTTCTTC. It is translated as CASRQQTFYNEQFF.

The chain combines TRBV20-1 with TRBJ2-7, with TRBD2 identical over 8 bases. This CDR3 has 16 amino acids. J lost 0 bases, V lost 3 bases, and 10 bases had no gene match. Per germline, CDR1 DFQATT and CDR2 SNEGSKA (reference sequence). CDR3 DNA: TGCAGTGCTAGTGGCCTAGCGGGTACCGACTCCTACGAGCAGTACTTC. Protein: CSASGLAGTDSYEQYF.

This clonotype was detected only a few times. J is TRBJ1-1 and V is TRBV4-1, with 12 bases identical to TRBD1. With 3 bases clipped from V and 4 bases from J, the junction kept 0 bases outside the gene matches. The germline gives CDR1 MGHRA, CDR2 YSYEKL. CDR3 length: 14 amino acids. CDR3 region: CASSQGQGATEAFF. The CDR3 bases are TGCGCCAGCAGCCAGGGACAGGGGGCCACTGAAGCTTTCTTT.

This chain joins TRBV20-1 and TRBJ1-1; D uncertain. Trimming took off 5 bases at V and 0 bases at J, with 19 bases between the two ends. This CDR3 is 16 amino acids long. Germline assignment: CDR1 DFQATT and CDR2 SNEGSKA (reference sequence). CDR3 coding DNA: TGCAGTGCTCCTCGCAATCACAGAGGCATGAACACTGAAGCTTTCTTT. It translates to CSAPRNHRGMNTEAFF.

J is TRBJ2-1 and V is TRBV12-3 or TRBV12-4, with D possibly called TRBD1 or TRBD2 (6 bases each). This CDR3 spans 13 amino acids. V dropped 3 bases and J dropped 8 bases, with 11 bases sitting between them. As DNA, the CDR3 is TGTGCCAGCAGTTTGGGGGGCCAGGATGAGCAGTTCTTC. Translated, it gives CASSLGGQDEQFF.

As DNA, the CDR3 is TGTGCCAGCAGTCCAAGAGGGACGGCTGAAGCTTTCTTT. Translating gives CASSPRGTAEAFF. This chain uses TRBV28 with TRBJ1-1; D possibly corresponds to TRBD1 (5 bases). V lost 5 bases to trimming and J lost 6 bases, with 13 bases between them. The CDR3 consists of 13 residues. CDR1 is MDHEN, CDR2 SYDVKM, per germline.

This clonotype was seen more than once but under ten times. The chain uses TRBV7-9 and TRBJ2-6, with D perhaps matching TRBD1 (5 bases). The CDR3 is 14 amino acids. Trimming removed 1 base at V and 6 bases at J, with 7 bases between. Germline-derived CDR1 and CDR2 are SEHNR and FQNEAQ (reference sequence). The CDR3 reads CASSLEGLANVLTF. The DNA for the CDR3 is TGTGCCAGCAGCTTAGAGGGGTTGGCCAACGTCCTGACTTTC.

Note on this clonotype: At one of its ends the junction is not consistent with the germline gene, which may arise from a read error. The J gene is TRBJ2-7, the V gene TRBV7-6, with TRBD1 matching 7 bases. The CDR3 extends over 16 amino acids. Germline V lookup: CDR1 SGHVS, CDR2 FNYEAQ. The CDR3 region is CASSPMPGQPFYEQYF. The CDR3 coding sequence is TGTGCTAGCAGCCCGATGCCGGGACAGCCATTCTACGAGCAGTACTTC.

V usage is TRBV18 and J usage is TRBJ1-5; possible D gene TRBD1, 6 bases. The CDR3 consists of 15 residues. CDR1 KGHSH and CDR2 LQKENI come from the germline V gene. V was pared by 6 bases and J by 5 bases, with 17 bases between. The CDR3 is CASSLFRGRDQPQHF. DNA for the CDR3: TGTGCCAGCTCCCTCTTCAGGGGCCGTGATCAGCCCCAGCATTTT.

The V call is TRBV6-1, the J call TRBJ1-6; D is ambiguous. Germline V gene sequence: CDR1 MNHNS, CDR2 SASEGT. CDR3 length equals 14 residues. Deletions cut 1 base from V and 7 bases from J, with 8 bases between. CDR3 amino acids: CASSEEGPNSPLHF. The CDR3 coding sequence is TGTGCCAGCAGTGAAGAAGGTCCCAATTCACCCCTCCACTTT.

The chain is built from TRBV7-6 and TRBJ2-2; TRBD2 agrees at 7 bases. This CDR3 region has 17 residues. The germline V gene has CDR1 SGHVS and CDR2 FNYEAQ. J lost 0 bases, V lost 0 bases, and 4 bases had no gene match. CDR3 sequence: CASSLALGGANTGELFF. DNA for the CDR3: TGTGCCAGCAGCTTAGCTTTGGGAGGGGCGAACACCGGGGAGCTGTTTTTT. Full variable domain (rest looked up from reference TRBV7-6 and TRBJ2-2): GAGVSQSPRYKVTKRGQDVALRCDPISGHVSLYWYRQALGQGPEFLTYFNYEAQQDKSGLPNDRFSAERPEGSISTLTIQRTEQRDSAMYRCASSLALGGANTGELFFGEGSRLTVL.